Below, one T cell receptor beta chain is given with its context. CDR1 and CDR2 from the germline V gene are LGHNA and YSLEER. This CDR3 has 15 residues. The trim removed 0 bases at V and 4 bases at J, leaving 4 bases unmatched. This sample stems from a study of response to subunit inactivated influenza vaccine. MiXCR, applied by TCRdb to the RT-PCR reads, yields one record per CDR3 protein. The sample lists hundreds of thousands of distinct CDR3 sequences; 21% were seen once. The sample in question was PBMCs from blood, obtained approximately 20 months after vaccination. This clonotype originated in a man aged 50 to 75 who received an inactivated influenza vaccine. The V gene is TRBV4-3, the J gene TRBJ2-3; 7 bases are shared with TRBD1. The CDR3 loop reads CASSQDWQGADTQYF. CDR3 coding DNA: TGCGCCAGCAGCCAAGATTGGCAGGGGGCAGATACGCAGTATTTT.